The 27 T cell receptor beta chains given below trace back to one sample, sequenced in a study of T-cell reconstitution after alpha-beta-depleted transplantation in children. A library of TCRbeta sequences, prepared with unique molecular identifiers, was generated. TCRdb analysed the PCR reads with MiXCR anew, one entry per CDR3 protein. This sample has about 200,000 distinct CDR3 sequences, with approximately 6.9% found just once. The sample consisted of PBMCs, taken before TCRalphabeta/CD19-depleted stem cell transplant. Receptors were obtained from a boy aged 2 to 9 with acute lymphoblastic leukemia, due to receive a stem cell transplant.

At least ten counts were recorded for this clonotype. V and J are TRBV12-3 or TRBV12-4 and TRBJ2-5; no clear D. This CDR3 contains 12 residues. Trimming stripped 1 base from V and 4 bases from J, with 4 bases between. DNA of the CDR3: TGTGCCAGCAGTTTAGGGGTAGAGACCCAGTACTTC. This translates into CASSLGVETQYF.

This clonotype has at least ten counts. This sequence joins TRBV20-1 and TRBJ1-1; D is undetermined. CDR1 DFQATT and CDR2 SNEGSKA come from the germline V gene (reference sequence). Trimming removed 6 bases from V and 0 bases from J, with 14 bases in between. This CDR3 spans 14 amino acids. The CDR3 nucleotides read TGCAGTGCCCACCTTAGGCGCCTGAACACTGAAGCTTTCTTT. It translates to CSAHLRRLNTEAFF.

This clonotype was detected a few times. The chain links TRBV27 to TRBJ2-6, with D perhaps TRBD2 (6 bases). Trimming pared 6 bases from V and 4 bases from J, leaving 22 bases between. The CDR3 has 18 residues. Germline loops: CDR1 MNHEY, CDR2 SMNVEV (reference sequence). The DNA for the CDR3 is TGTGCCAGCAGCCCCACCAATAGCGGCCCCTTGGGGGCCAACGTCCTGACTTTC. Protein product: CASSPTNSGPLGANVLTF.

In its sample, this clonotype was seen many times. The V call is TRBV7-8, the J call TRBJ2-1; the match to TRBD2 covers 7 bases. CDR1 and CDR2 from the germline V gene are SGHVS and FQNEAQ. V lost 4 bases to trimming and J lost 8 bases; unmatched junction nucleotides: 20. CDR3 size: 18 residues. Here the CDR3 DNA reads TGTGCCAGCAGCTCCCCGGGCAAACGGGGGGTCCTTACGGATGAGCAGTTCTTC. Translating it yields CASSSPGKRGVLTDEQFF.

This clonotype was recorded at least ten times. The chain links TRBV20-1 to TRBJ2-1, with 7 bases matching TRBD2. This CDR3 contains 17 residues. Losses at the gene ends were 0 bases for V and 1 base for J; bases not matched to a gene: 9. Germline CDR1 DFQATT, CDR2 SNEGSKA (reference sequence). This CDR3 reads CSARDPTGGTSYNEQFF. The CDR3 DNA is TGCAGTGCTAGAGATCCAACGGGAGGAACTTCCTACAATGAGCAGTTCTTC.

Comment on this clonotype: A read error may explain this, as a much larger clone is one base away. V gene TRBV7-2 combines with J gene TRBJ2-1; D is unclear. The CDR3 totals 12 residues. Germline lookup yields CDR1 SGHTA and CDR2 FQGNSA. CDR3 in DNA: TGTGCCAGCAGCTTAACGAGAAGTGAGCGGTTCTTC. Translating it yields CASSLTRSERFF.

Many counts were recorded for this clonotype. The chain employs TRBV27 and TRBJ2-3, with D possibly being TRBD1 (5 bases). The germline V gene has CDR1 MNHEY and CDR2 SMNVEV (reference sequence). The CDR3 totals 14 residues. The V gene lost 8 bases and the J gene lost 1 base, with 13 bases spanning the gap. The CDR3 DNA reads as TGTGCCAGCTCAGGGCTTCAGGGCACAGATACGCAGTATTTT. Its translation: CASSGLQGTDTQYF.

In this sample, this clonotype turned up a few times. V is TRBV21-1 and J is TRBJ2-1; the DNA was not compared with TRBD1, the D call given in the table. TRBV21-1 is termed a pseudogene. The CDR3 is made up of 18 amino acids. CDR3 loop: CASSKMRSPGPEYNEQFF. DNA for the CDR3: TGTGCCAGCAGCAAAATGAGGTCGCCGGGACCGGAGTACAATGAGCAGTTCTTC.

This chain links TRBV4-3 with TRBJ2-1, with D possibly being TRBD1 (5 bases). Germline V gene lookup returns CDR1 LGHNA and CDR2 YSLEER. The CDR3 runs 13 residues. V was pared by 0 bases and J by 7 bases, with 7 bases between. The CDR3 region has the DNA TGCGCCAGCAGCCAAGACTCAGGGAATGAGCAGTTCTTC. This translates into CASSQDSGNEQFF.

This clonotype has at least ten counts. This chain connects TRBV20-1 to TRBJ1-1; no clear D. CDR1 is DFQATT, CDR2 SNEGSKA, per germline (reference sequence). The CDR3 length is 13 residues. The V end was cut by 5 bases, the J end by 1 base, with 11 bases between. The CDR3 protein is CSAAHSPNTEAFF. CDR3 coding DNA: TGCAGTGCTGCACACTCACCGAACACTGAAGCTTTCTTT.

This clonotype came up many times. The V and J genes are TRBV7-6 and TRBJ2-5, with D possibly TRBD2 on 5 matching bases. The germline V and J ends were trimmed by 1 base and 1 base, with 13 bases remaining between them. This CDR3 is built from 16 residues. Germline loops: CDR1 SGHVS, CDR2 FNYEAQ. CDR3 sequence: CASSLGPASLQETQYF. DNA for the CDR3: TGTGCCAGCAGCTTAGGTCCGGCTAGCCTCCAAGAGACCCAGTACTTC.

This clonotype was counted a few times. The CDR3 DNA reads TGCGCCAGCAGCTTAGGACTAGCCCAAGAGACCCAGTACTTC. Its protein product is CASSLGLAQETQYF. This sequence joins TRBV5-1 and TRBJ2-5; 8 positions agree with TRBD2. Germline V CDR1 and CDR2: SGHRS, YFSETQ. This CDR3 contains 14 residues. V shed 2 bases, J shed 1 base, and the junction held 1 base outside the gene matches.

This clonotype was observed a handful of times. The chain combines TRBV28 with TRBJ2-2, with D unresolved. The CDR3 covers 12 residues. Germline V gene data show CDR1 as MDHEN and CDR2 as SYDVKM. V gave up 7 bases and J gave up 3 bases, with 6 bases separating them. The CDR3: CASIPDTGELFF. The CDR3 coding sequence is TGTGCCAGCATCCCGGACACCGGGGAGCTGTTTTTT.

This clonotype was seen ten or more times. The chain carries TRBV6-2 or TRBV6-3 and TRBJ2-1; 7 bases are shared with TRBD2. The V gene's germline CDR1 is MNHEY and CDR2 SVGEGT. This CDR3 is 17 amino acids long. Trimming at V came to 5 bases and at J to 8 bases, leaving 18 bases not matched to a gene. The CDR3 loop is CASSLLMGGRAADEQFF. CDR3 sequence (DNA): TGTGCCAGCAGTCTCCTTATGGGTGGGAGGGCCGCGGATGAGCAGTTCTTC.

This clonotype was picked up a small number of times. This chain connects TRBV20-1 to TRBJ2-7; possible D gene TRBD1, 6 bases. The CDR3 sequence is 13 residues long. Germline assignment: CDR1 DFQATT and CDR2 SNEGSKA (reference sequence). With 6 bases removed from V and 6 bases from J, the gap between germline ends came to 18 bases. The CDR3, as DNA: TGCAGTGCCTCCCCCCAGGTGACAGGCGAGCAGTACTTC. The encoded protein is CSASPQVTGEQYF.

Concerning this clonotype: One base away lies a much larger clone, so this may be a sequencing read error. The chain carries TRBV5-5 and TRBJ2-7, with D unresolved. V dropped 4 bases and J dropped 0 bases, with 14 bases sitting between them. CDR1 is SGHKS and CDR2 is YYEKEE in the germline V gene (reference sequence). There are 15 residues in the CDR3. CDR3 DNA: TGTGCCAGCAGCATGTGGGCAGGATACTCCTACGAGCAGTACTTC. Translation gives CASSMWAGYSYEQYF.

The V call is TRBV28, the J call TRBJ2-5, with D perhaps matching TRBD1 or TRBD2 (5 bases each). In germline, CDR1 is MDHEN, CDR2 SYDVKM. V lost 8 bases to trimming and J lost 4 bases, with 14 bases between them. CDR3 length: 13 amino acids. The CDR3 reads CASRRGVRETQYF. CDR3 bases: TGTGCCAGCCGGAGAGGGGTGAGAGAGACCCAGTACTTC.

This clonotype was recorded many times. J is TRBJ2-7 and V is TRBV15, with TRBD1 as a possible D gene (5 bases). Germline loops: CDR1 LNHNV, CDR2 YYDKDF (reference sequence). The CDR3 extends over 13 amino acids. V lost 6 bases and J lost 1, with 10 bases in between. The CDR3 reads CATRVQGSYEQYF. The CDR3 nucleotides read TGTGCCACCAGGGTGCAGGGATCCTACGAGCAGTACTTC.

The chain combines TRBV20-1 with TRBJ2-5; 10 positions match TRBD2. Germline V gene sequence: CDR1 DFQATT, CDR2 SNEGSKA (reference sequence). The CDR3 extends over 14 amino acids. Trimming at V came to 4 bases and at J to 4 bases, leaving 6 bases not matched to a gene. CDR3 in amino acids: CSAKYTSGVETQYF. The CDR3 bases are TGCAGTGCTAAGTACACTAGCGGGGTAGAGACCCAGTACTTC.

This clonotype has a count of ten or more. The J gene is TRBJ2-2, the V gene TRBV3-1; D is unresolved. Between the trimmed V and J ends, which lost 0 bases and 7 bases, there was a span of 9 bases. The CDR3 spans 14 residues. The germline gives CDR1 LGHDT, CDR2 YNNKEL (reference sequence). CDR3 amino acids: CASSQEPTVGELFF. The CDR3 DNA reads TGTGCCAGCAGCCAAGAACCTACGGTCGGGGAGCTGTTTTTT.

This clonotype was recorded at least ten times. The gene calls are TRBV7-2 and TRBJ2-1; D may be TRBD2 (5 bases). The CDR3 has 13 residues. Trimming pared 0 bases from V and 9 bases from J, leaving 9 bases between. Germline CDR1 SGHTA, CDR2 FQGNSA. The CDR3 is CASSLARGTEQFF. The CDR3 DNA is TGTGCCAGCAGCTTAGCTCGGGGAACTGAGCAGTTCTTC.

The chain is built from TRBV25-1 and TRBJ2-7; TRBD1 matches 12 bases. Trimming at V came to 4 bases and at J to 7 bases, leaving 8 bases not matched to a gene. Germline V gives CDR1 MGHDK, CDR2 SYGVNS. The CDR3 is made up of 15 amino acids. The DNA of the CDR3 is TGTGCCAGCAGTGGACCGGGACAGGGGGCTTGGGAGCAGTACTTC. Translating it yields CASSGPGQGAWEQYF.

The chain has TRBV3-1 and TRBJ2-4; D call uncertain. The V and J ends lost 4 bases and 0 bases respectively, with 19 bases between them. The CDR3 is made up of 18 amino acids. Germline CDR1 and CDR2: LGHDT and YNNKEL (reference sequence). The CDR3 is CASSPKRSPMLAKNIQYF. CDR3 DNA sequence: TGTGCCAGCAGCCCTAAGAGGTCGCCGATGCTAGCCAAAAACATTCAGTACTTC.

The chain is built from TRBV7-9 and TRBJ1-1, with a tentative D call TRBD1 (5 bases). CDR3 length: 12 residues. V shed 5 bases and J shed 10 bases, with 14 bases lying between them. Germline lookup yields CDR1 SEHNR and CDR2 FQNEAQ (reference sequence). This chain's CDR3 is CASSQGPEGAFF. CDR3 nucleotides: TGTGCCAGCAGCCAGGGCCCCGAGGGAGCTTTCTTT.

This clonotype was recorded a few times. The chain employs TRBV5-1 and TRBJ1-1; 11 bases align to TRBD1. After removal of 3 bases from V and 5 bases from J, the junction contained 6 bases not matched to a gene. Germline CDR1 reads SGHRS; CDR2 reads YFSETQ. The CDR3 loop spans 15 amino acids. CDR3 bases: TGCGCCAGCAGCTCTGCCGGGACAGGGGGTACTGAAGCTTTCTTT. Translation: CASSSAGTGGTEAFF.

In its sample, this clonotype was seen many times. The V gene is TRBV20-1, the J gene TRBJ2-3; D is undetermined. Looked up from germline, CDR1 is DFQATT and CDR2 is SNEGSKA (reference sequence). Trimming shortened V by 2 bases and J by 2 bases, and 11 bases separated the two germline ends. The length of the CDR3 is 14 residues. CDR3 residues: CSARTTVITDTQYF. The CDR3 nucleotides read TGCAGTGCTAGAACTACAGTCATCACAGATACGCAGTATTTT.

This clonotype was counted only a few times. The chain uses TRBV19 and TRBJ2-7, with 8 bases lining up with TRBD2. Trimming took 3 bases from V and 2 from J; bases not matched to a gene: 3. CDR1 and CDR2 from the germline V gene are LNHDA and SQIVND (reference sequence). The CDR3 sequence is 14 residues long. The DNA of the CDR3 is TGTGCCAGTAGTATCAGCGGGGGTACCTACGAGCAGTACTTC. Residues: CASSISGGTYEQYF.